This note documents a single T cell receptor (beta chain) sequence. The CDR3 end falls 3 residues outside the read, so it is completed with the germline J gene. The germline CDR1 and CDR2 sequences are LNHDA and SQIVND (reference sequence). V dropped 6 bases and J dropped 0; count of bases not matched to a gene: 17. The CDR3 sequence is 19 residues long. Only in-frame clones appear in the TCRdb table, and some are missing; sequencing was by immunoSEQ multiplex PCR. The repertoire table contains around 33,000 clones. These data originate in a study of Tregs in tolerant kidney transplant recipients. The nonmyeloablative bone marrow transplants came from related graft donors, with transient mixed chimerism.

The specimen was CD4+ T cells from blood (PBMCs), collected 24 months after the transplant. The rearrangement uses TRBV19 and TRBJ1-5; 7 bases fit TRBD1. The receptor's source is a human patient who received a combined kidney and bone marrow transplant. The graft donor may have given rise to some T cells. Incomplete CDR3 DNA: TGTGCCAGTAGGGGACCCATCCGGGACAGATTTCATAGCAATCAGCCC. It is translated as CASRGPIRDRFHSNQP. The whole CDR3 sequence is CASRGPIRDRFHSNQPQHF.